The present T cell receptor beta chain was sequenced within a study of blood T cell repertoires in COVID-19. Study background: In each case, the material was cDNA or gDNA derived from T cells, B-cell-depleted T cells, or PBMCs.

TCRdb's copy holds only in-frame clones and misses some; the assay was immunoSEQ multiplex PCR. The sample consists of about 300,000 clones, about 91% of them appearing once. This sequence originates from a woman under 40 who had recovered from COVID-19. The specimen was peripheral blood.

CDR3 nucleotides: TGTGCCAGCAGTCTAGGTGGACAGGGGGGCCACGAGCAGTACTTC. Encoded protein: CASSLGGQGGHEQYF. The V and J genes are TRBV27 and TRBJ2-7; 10 nucleotides agree with TRBD1. CDR3 length: 15 residues. The junction had 9 bases not matched to a gene; V was cut back by 5 bases and J by 5 bases. From germline, CDR1 is MNHEY and CDR2 SMNVEV (reference sequence).